This is a list of T cell receptor beta chains from one sample in a study of regulatory T cells in long-lasting Graves disease. TCRdb recomputed calls from the multiplex PCR reads with MiXCR, one row per CDR3 protein. The table records about 540,000 distinct CDR3 sequences, approximately 15% of them present only once. These records were also assigned to another study, of T cells in Graves' hyperthyroidism and ophthalmopathy.

The specimen comprised peripheral blood mononuclear cells (PBMCs), sampled at new diagnosis, from a patient treated with antithyroid drugs. The receptors were gathered from a man aged 30 to 39 with Graves disease. Both conserved end residues are part of each CDR3.

V gene,CDR3 protein
TRBV5-1,CASSRLTGGNTGELFF
TRBV5-4,CASSLGQLETQYF
TRBV28,CASSIQGRGDTQYF
TRBV19,CASSLPGLAGGNEQFF
TRBV6-1,CASSDTTENTGELFF
TRBV12-3/TRBV12-4,CASSSMTGRGHGYTF
TRBV27,CASSKVGQLSGNTIYF
TRBV29-1,CSVPAPDSSYEQYF
TRBV5-1,CASRPGTAGGETQYF
TRBV20-1,CSARLEPRVDNEQFF
TRBV12-3/TRBV12-4,CASSFGRVPNNEQFF
TRBV10-3,CAISERTADTQYF
TRBV28,CASSLGGGFSGNTIYF
TRBV5-1,CASSLDPLYEQYF
TRBV5-1,CASSLVGGFMGAETQYF
TRBV6-1,CASSTSGGKNNEQFF
TRBV5-6,CASSFPASGTDTQYF
TRBV7-2,CASSELAREQYF
TRBV12-3/TRBV12-4,CASNLAGTTGELFF
TRBV6-1,CATSEQAISYEQYF
TRBV2,CASRDRAGTDTQYF
TRBV4-1,CASSARFKETQYF
TRBV5-5,CASSLTLALSSYEQYF
TRBV20-1,CSALIAGISLEQYF
TRBV5-1,CASSRDLHEQYF
TRBV19,CASRPSGTYNEQFF
TRBV25-1,CASSERGGAGEKLFF
TRBV11-2,CASSLGQINDLFF
TRBV7-7,CASSLYLAGDTGELFF
TRBV12-3/TRBV12-4,CASSLQMNTEAFF
TRBV5-1,CASRPRGGSGNTIYF
TRBV20-1,CSARDLGDEQYF
TRBV20-1,CSARTSGASSYEQYF
TRBV20-1,CSASGTGGRDEQYF
TRBV25-1,CASSQRTSGSTGELFF
TRBV29-1,CSVDGQNGYTF
TRBV11-2,CASSLDPFDSPDTQYF
TRBV20-1,CSAKGQSAIDTQYF
TRBV27,CASSLVAGVAHTYEQYF
TRBV5-1,CASSPSPGETQYF
TRBV12-3/TRBV12-4,CASSWLAGTYEQYF
TRBV5-1,CASSRVSNTEAFF
TRBV13,CASSDYPSYEQYF
TRBV5-1,CASSLVHSSNTEAFF
TRBV12-3/TRBV12-4,CASGKREGTDTQYF
TRBV5-6,CASRYAGSSEQYF
TRBV29-1,CMTTGGIGYTF
TRBV19,CASSMGRSYGYTF
TRBV28,CASSASGRHTEAFF